The 27 T cell receptor beta chains in this list originate from one sample, sequenced in a study of control samples from healthy donors and cancer patients. Sequenced by immunoSEQ multiplex PCR; TCRdb stores in-frame clones only, minus some. The sample carries approximately 69,000 clones, about 92% recorded once. Material: PBMCs. The receptors come from a man in his fifties or sixties with colorectal cancer.

The chain couples TRBV18 to TRBJ1-2; 7 nucleotides align to TRBD1. Germline CDR1 reads KGHSH; CDR2 reads LQKENI. There are 13 residues in the CDR3. The junction had 7 bases not matched to a gene; V was cut back by 5 bases and J by 7 bases. CDR3 in DNA: TGTGCCAGCTCATTAGACAGGGAGAGTGGCTACACCTTC. Its protein is CASSLDRESGYTF.

The chain carries TRBV18 and TRBJ2-5, with D maybe TRBD2 (6 bases). Trimming took 1 base from V and 4 from J, leaving 7 bases between them. Germline V gene lookup returns CDR1 KGHSH and CDR2 LQKENI. This CDR3 is built from 13 residues. CDR3 protein: CASSPQGGETQYF. CDR3 in DNA: TGTGCCAGCTCACCACAGGGAGGAGAGACCCAGTACTTC.

The chain has TRBV7-2 and TRBJ2-2; D possibly corresponds to TRBD2 (7 bases). The CDR3 extends over 14 amino acids. V was clipped by 6 bases and J by 3 bases, with 11 bases between them. Looked up from germline, CDR1 is SGHTA and CDR2 is FQGNSA. The CDR3 DNA reads TGTGCCAGCAGTGCGGGGGCCCACACCGGGGAGCTGTTTTTT. Translated: CASSAGAHTGELFF.

The V and J genes are TRBV4-2 and TRBJ1-6; D unclear. CDR3 length: 12 residues. Looked up from germline, CDR1 is LGHNA and CDR2 is YNFKEQ. V lost 3 bases and J lost 10, with 7 bases in between. DNA of the CDR3: TGTGCCAGCAGCCACGATAGGTCACCCCTCCACTTT. Its translation: CASSHDRSPLHF.

This chain joins TRBV7-8 and TRBJ2-7, with a tentative D call TRBD1 (6 bases). The CDR3 consists of 16 residues. V was cut by 4 bases and J by 0 bases, with 16 bases left in between. Germline V gene sequence: CDR1 SGHVS, CDR2 FQNEAQ. Written as DNA, the CDR3 is TGTGCCAGCAGCTACACGACAGGTGTGAGCTCCTACGAGCAGTACTTC. This codes for CASSYTTGVSSYEQYF.

The V and J genes are TRBV6-5 and TRBJ1-2; D might be TRBD1 (6 bases). Trimming shortened V by 2 bases and J by 6 bases, and 13 bases separated the two germline ends. Germline-derived CDR1 and CDR2 are MNHEY and SVGAGI. CDR3 length: 14 residues. The CDR3 sequence is CASSYIRGANGYTF. The CDR3 nucleotides are TGTGCCAGCAGTTACATCCGGGGGGCGAATGGCTACACCTTC.

This clone has just a few counts. CDR3 bases: TGTGCCAGCTCACCACAAGCGGTCTCTGGAAACACCATATATTTT. Translation: CASSPQAVSGNTIYF. V gene TRBV18 combines with J gene TRBJ1-3; D not certain. V shed 1 base and J shed 0 bases, with 7 bases lying between them. The CDR3 has 15 amino acids. Looked up from germline, CDR1 is KGHSH and CDR2 is LQKENI.

This chain connects TRBV7-9 to TRBJ1-5; TRBD1 is a possible D gene (5 bases). The germline V gene has CDR1 SEHNR and CDR2 FQNEAQ (reference sequence). The CDR3 extends over 14 amino acids. V was cut by 3 bases and J by 7 bases, with 13 bases left in between. CDR3 protein: CASSFKGIPQPQHF. For the CDR3, the DNA is TGTGCCAGCAGCTTCAAGGGGATACCCCAGCCCCAGCATTTT.

The chain is built from TRBV19 and TRBJ2-1, with 8 bases fitting TRBD2. This CDR3 has 16 residues. Germline-derived CDR1 and CDR2 are LNHDA and SQIVND (reference sequence). The junction had 11 bases not matched to a gene; V was cut back by 4 bases and J by 6 bases. CDR3 sequence: CASSTARSGGRNEQFF. The CDR3 DNA reads TGTGCCAGTAGTACGGCCAGGAGCGGGGGCCGCAATGAGCAGTTCTTC.

The chain uses TRBV6-6 and TRBJ2-3, with D unresolved. Between the trimmed V and J ends, which lost 6 bases and 6 bases, there was a span of 7 bases. Germline V gene data show CDR1 as MNHNY and CDR2 as SVGAGI (reference sequence). CDR3 size: 11 residues. The CDR3 reads CASSLTDTQYF. CDR3 in DNA: TGTGCCAGCAGCCTTACGGATACGCAGTATTTT.

The chain couples TRBV3-1 (or the pseudogene TRBV3-2) to TRBJ2-2, with D perhaps TRBD2 (6 bases). The CDR3 covers 14 residues. Trimming stripped 1 base from V and 4 bases from J, with 7 bases between. CDR1 is LGHDT and CDR2 is YNNKEL in the germline V gene (reference sequence). The CDR3 protein is CASSQGTTTGELFF. The CDR3 nucleotides are TGTGCCAGCAGCCAAGGGACTACCACCGGGGAGCTGTTTTTT.

This sequence joins TRBV7-8 and TRBJ1-3; D call uncertain. V shed 5 bases and J shed 3 bases, with 14 bases lying between them. Germline loops: CDR1 SGHVS, CDR2 FQNEAQ. This CDR3 region has 15 residues. The DNA of the CDR3 is TGTGCCAGCAGCACACGGGGAGGCGGTGGAAACACCATATATTTT. Translation gives CASSTRGGGGNTIYF.

This clone came up a few times. The chain has TRBV4-2 and TRBJ2-3; perhaps TRBD2 as D (6 bases). Germline V gene data show CDR1 as LGHNA and CDR2 as YNFKEQ. Trimming removed 8 bases from V and 4 bases from J, with 13 bases in between. The CDR3 is 13 amino acids. For the CDR3, the DNA is TGTGCCAGCGGGCCCGGAGGGGCAGATACGCAGTATTTT. Protein product: CASGPGGADTQYF.

This chain uses TRBV4-2 with TRBJ2-3, with D possibly being TRBD1 (5 bases). The V gene lost 4 bases and the J gene lost 6 bases, with 14 bases spanning the gap. Per germline, CDR1 LGHNA and CDR2 YNFKEQ. The CDR3 runs to 14 residues. CDR3: CASSRTGRADTQYF. As DNA, the CDR3 is TGTGCCAGCAGCCGTACCGGCAGGGCGGATACGCAGTATTTT.

The chain joins TRBV7-6 to TRBJ2-2; 7 nucleotides agree with TRBD1. The ends lost 4 bases at V and 1 base at J; junction bases unmatched: 9. The CDR3 spans 17 residues. From germline, CDR1 is SGHVS and CDR2 FNYEAQ. The CDR3 reads CASSSLTGIKNTGELFF. DNA of the CDR3: TGTGCCAGCAGCTCGCTGACAGGGATAAAGAACACCGGGGAGCTGTTTTTT.

The J gene is TRBJ2-5, the V gene TRBV6-2 or TRBV6-3; D is possibly TRBD2 (5 bases). V was shortened by 1 base and J by 5 bases, with 11 bases between the two germline ends. CDR1 MNHEY and CDR2 SVGEGT come from the germline V gene. The CDR3 is 14 amino acids. CDR3 DNA: TGTGCCAGCAGTTACTACACCCCGGGGGAGACCCAGTACTTC. Protein product: CASSYYTPGETQYF.

This clone was found a few times. V and J are TRBV4-3 and TRBJ2-3; the D is unclear. This CDR3 has 14 residues. V shed 4 bases and J shed 2 bases, with 10 bases lying between them. Germline V lookup: CDR1 LGHNA, CDR2 YSLEER. The CDR3 nucleotides are TGCGCCAGCAGCCCCCTGGGTCTCACAGATACGCAGTATTTT. This codes for CASSPLGLTDTQYF.

The rearrangement uses TRBV4-1 and TRBJ1-2, with a weak D call TRBD1 (5 bases). Germline CDR1 and CDR2: MGHRA and YSYEKL. CDR3 length equals 15 residues. V was cut by 0 bases and J by 0 bases, with 8 bases left in between. The CDR3 is CASSQEGEANYGYTF. The CDR3, as DNA: TGCGCCAGCAGCCAAGAGGGGGAAGCTAACTATGGCTACACCTTC.

V usage is TRBV27 and J usage is TRBJ1-6; D is undetermined. The CDR3 sequence is 14 residues long. Germline lookup yields CDR1 MNHEY and CDR2 SMNVEV (reference sequence). V lost 10 bases, J lost 0 bases, and 10 bases lay in between. The CDR3 reads CATRRDSYNSPLHF. CDR3 nucleotide sequence: TGTGCCACCAGAAGAGACTCCTATAATTCACCCCTCCACTTT.

This chain joins TRBV5-4 and TRBJ2-3, with D possibly TRBD2 on 6 matching bases. The CDR3 spans 14 residues. The ends were cut back, 0 bases at V and 4 bases at J, with 9 bases in the middle. CDR1 and CDR2 from the germline V gene are SGHNT and YYREEE (reference sequence). For the CDR3, the DNA is TGTGCCAGCAGCTTGGGGGGAGGTGCAGATACGCAGTATTTT. Its translation: CASSLGGGADTQYF.

V gene TRBV10-3 combines with J gene TRBJ1-2, with a weak D call TRBD1 (6 bases). V was pared by 8 bases and J by 0 bases, with 13 bases between. Germline V CDR1 and CDR2: ENHRY, SYGVKD. The CDR3 spans 14 residues. CDR3 amino acids: CAISSDSSNYGYTF. The CDR3 bases are TGTGCCATCTCATCGGACAGCTCTAACTATGGCTACACCTTC.

This chain uses TRBV6-2 or TRBV6-3 with TRBJ1-5; TRBD1 might be the D (5 bases). Germline V gene sequence: CDR1 MNHEY, CDR2 SVGEGT. The CDR3 consists of 15 residues. Trimming removed 2 bases from V and 3 bases from J, with 11 bases in between. The CDR3 region is CASSYQGLDNQPQHF. In DNA form, the CDR3 reads TGTGCCAGCAGTTACCAGGGATTGGACAATCAGCCCCAGCATTTT.

This clone is a singleton in its sample. The chain is built from TRBV7-9 and TRBJ2-7; 10 bases fit TRBD1. Trimming removed 8 bases from V and 3 bases from J; junction bases left unmatched: 7. The germline V gene encodes CDR1 SEHNR and CDR2 FQNEAQ (reference sequence). This CDR3 region has 14 residues. For the CDR3, the DNA is TGTGCCAGCGAAAGGACAGGGGGGATCTACGAGCAGTACTTC. Translation gives CASERTGGIYEQYF.

On this clone itself: Other DNA sequences within the sample encode an identical CDR3. The rearrangement links TRBV11-3 to TRBJ1-3; 8 positions agree with TRBD1. Germline V gene data show CDR1 as SGHNT and CDR2 as YENEEA. The CDR3 is made up of 15 amino acids. Unmatched junction bases numbered 8, after V lost 4 bases and J lost 6 bases. The CDR3 DNA is TGTGCCAGCAGCTGCGGACAGGGCAAGTCAAACACCATATATTTT. This translates into CASSCGQGKSNTIYF.

The chain employs TRBV24-1 and TRBJ1-2, with TRBD1 identical over 8 bases. The CDR3 consists of 14 residues. The V gene end was trimmed by 7 bases and the J gene end by 2 bases; junction bases not matched to a gene: 5. The germline gives CDR1 KGHDR, CDR2 SFDVKD. The CDR3 DNA reads TGTGCCACCAGCCCCCGGACAGGGAACTATGGCTACACCTTC. This encodes CATSPRTGNYGYTF.

The chain employs TRBV30 and TRBJ1-2, with 7 bases matching TRBD1. V trimming: 0 bases; J trimming: 4 bases; junction bases outside the gene matches: 14. The length of the CDR3 is 17 residues. CDR1 is GTSNPN and CDR2 is SVGIG in the germline V gene (reference sequence). Here the CDR3 reads CAWSVRGQPRVIYGYTF. The CDR3 DNA sequence: TGTGCCTGGAGTGTACGGGGACAGCCAAGAGTTATCTATGGCTACACCTTC.

The rearrangement links TRBV10-2 to TRBJ1-2, with D possibly matching TRBD1 (5 bases). Germline V gives CDR1 WSHSY, CDR2 SAAADI. This CDR3 comprises 16 residues. V lost 4 bases and J 5 bases, leaving 20 bases between the germline ends. The CDR3: CASSVTGPVTLYGYTF. The CDR3 DNA follows: TGCGCCAGCAGTGTAACAGGACCCGTAACTCTATATGGCTACACCTTC.